The present TCR beta chain was sequenced within a study of OX40 agonist ivuxolimab in advanced cancers. Study background: In this cohort, patients received ivuxolimab, an agonistic anti-OX40 (CD134) antibody. Across the patients, intravenous ivuxolimab was delivered every 2 weeks at 0.01 to 10 mg/kg. Study-level points and caveats: Dosing at 0.1 to 3.0 mg/kg was accompanied by clonal expansion of CD4+ and CD8+ blood T cells by week 6.

For this clone: The target antigen is unknown.

Blood specimens came from baseline, cycle 4 day 1, and cycle 7 day 1. TCRdb's copy holds only in-frame clones and misses some; the assay was immunoSEQ multiplex PCR. Here the sample spans tens of thousands of clones, around nine tenths being singletons. CDR1 LNHDA and CDR2 SQIVND come from the germline V gene (reference sequence). The CDR3 contains 15 residues. V was clipped by 9 bases and J by 0 bases, with 18 bases between them. This TCR was sampled from an adult with an advanced solid tumor such as melanoma, head and neck, liver or kidney cancer. The rearrangement links TRBV19 to TRBJ2-7; TRBD2 is a possible D gene (5 bases). The material was CD4+ or CD8+ T cells sorted from blood, obtained in a trial of the OX40 agonist ivuxolimab. In nucleotides, the CDR3 is TGTGCCAGGGACCCTTCGCGTAGCGACTCCTACGAGCAGTACTTC. Its protein is CARDPSRSDSYEQYF.